The source of this TCR beta chain is a study of CD8 T cells in ankylosing spondylitis. General study points: Reportedly, significant enrichment of disease-linked clones occurred in matched ankylosing spondylitis synovial fluid. Ankylosing spondylitis blood appeared to be characterized by a TCR beta motif of roughly eight highly homologous variants. Certain motif variants had earlier appeared in reactive arthritis synovial fluid and blood. Disease-associated clonotypes exhibited CD8+ identity and were relatively infrequent in peripheral blood.

Libraries of TCR beta came from quantitative 5'-RACE with molecular barcodes. TCRdb processed the 5' RACE reads anew with MiXCR; each CDR3 protein has one entry. The sample holds roughly 700,000 distinct CDR3 sequences; under 20% are singletons and the top ten take approximately 18%. With regard to this clonotype: Its specificity is unknown.

Between the trimmed V and J ends, which lost 5 bases and 4 bases, there was a span of 14 bases. This CDR3 is 14 amino acids long. In germline, CDR1 is LGHNA, CDR2 YNFKEQ. Sequencing was performed on blood, either unsorted or a sorted T cell fraction (not recorded which). The J gene is TRBJ1-1, the V gene TRBV4-2; D possibly corresponds to TRBD1 (5 bases). The TCR originated in a male donor with ankylosing spondylitis. Written as DNA, the CDR3 is TGTGCCAGCAGCTTAGCGAAGGGGTCCACTGAAGCTTTCTTT. This sequence encodes CASSLAKGSTEAFF.